This T cell receptor beta chain stems from a study of shared clonotypes between healthy human individuals. V trimming: 3 bases; J trimming: 6 bases; junction bases outside the gene matches: 7. Germline V CDR1 and CDR2: SGHAT, FQNNGV. CDR3 length: 15 residues. Turning to this clone: Its antigen is as yet unknown.

Study results and limitations: Among non-shared clonotypes, generation probabilities were lower than among those shared by all four donors. Some naive CD4 clonotypes, approximately 4.5%, turned up in common across several donors.

Terminally differentiated effector memory CD45RA+ cells were left out of the naive CD8 fraction, which was CD45RO-negative and positively selected for CCR7. Using immunoSEQ multiplex PCR, the repertoire was profiled, and TCRdb retains in-frame clones only, with some absent. Of about 1.9 million clones listed, 80% to 95% are singletons. The chain combines TRBV11-2 with TRBJ2-7; TRBD1 agrees at 11 bases. The TCR originated in a man in his late teens or twenties in good health. Some clones in this sample may be carry-over from other donors' samples. The source material was naive CD8+ T cells from PBMCs. DNA for the CDR3: TGTGCCAGCAGCTTGGGACAGGGGGTCCCCAGCGAGCAGTACTTC. Its translation: CASSLGQGVPSEQYF.